In its sample, the clone carrying this TCR beta chain was seen a few times. With a duration under 2 months, the hyperthyroidism was newly diagnosed in patients aged 18 to 65. This sample is part of a study of T cells in Graves' hyperthyroidism and ophthalmopathy. RNA transcripts served as the template for amplifying TCR beta CDR3 regions. HTBI primers were employed in a first-round RT-PCR of the TCR CDR3. TCRdb reanalysed the multiplex PCR reads using MiXCR and keeps one entry per CDR3 protein. The table shows approximately 430,000 distinct CDR3 sequences, with 15% to 19% occurring only once. This TCR came from a woman younger than 35 with Graves' hyperthyroidism. The sequenced sample consisted of blood.

The CDR3 DNA reads as TGTGCCAGCAGTTCTTACCAGGGGAATCAGCCCCAGCATTTT. Its translation is CASSSYQGNQPQHF. This chain connects TRBV6-2 or TRBV6-3 to TRBJ1-5, with D perhaps TRBD1 (6 bases). The CDR3 runs 14 residues. Germline V CDR1 and CDR2: MNHEY, SVGEGT. V shed 4 bases and J shed 4 bases, with 11 bases lying between them.